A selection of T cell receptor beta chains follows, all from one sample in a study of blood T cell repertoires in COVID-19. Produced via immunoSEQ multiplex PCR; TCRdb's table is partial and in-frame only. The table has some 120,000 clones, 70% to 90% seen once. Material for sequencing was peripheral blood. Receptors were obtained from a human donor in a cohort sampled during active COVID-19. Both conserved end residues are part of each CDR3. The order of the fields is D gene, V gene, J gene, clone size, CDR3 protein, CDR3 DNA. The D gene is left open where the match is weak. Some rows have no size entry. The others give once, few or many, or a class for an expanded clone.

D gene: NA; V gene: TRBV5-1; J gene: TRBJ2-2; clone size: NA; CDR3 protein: CASSPGAATGELFF; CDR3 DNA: TGCGCCAGCAGCCCAGGAGCGGCGACCGGGGAGCTGTTTTTT
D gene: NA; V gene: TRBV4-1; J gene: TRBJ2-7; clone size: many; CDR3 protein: CASSHPTEPTGDEQYF; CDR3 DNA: TGCGCCAGCAGCCACCCGACGGAACCCACCGGGGACGAGCAGTACTTC
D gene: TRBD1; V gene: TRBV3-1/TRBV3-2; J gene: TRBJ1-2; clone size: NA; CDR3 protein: CASSFRDSRGYTF; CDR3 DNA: TGTGCCAGCAGCTTCCGGGACAGTAGGGGCTACACCTTC
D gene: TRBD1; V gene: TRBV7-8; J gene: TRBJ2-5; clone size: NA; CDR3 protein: CASSLAGQGADQETQYF; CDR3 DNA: TGTGCCAGCAGCTTAGCGGGACAGGGGGCGGACCAAGAGACCCAGTACTTC
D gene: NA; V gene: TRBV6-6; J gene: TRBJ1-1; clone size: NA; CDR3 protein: CASSYSTGREAFF; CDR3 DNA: TGTGCCAGCAGTTACTCGACAGGCCGTGAAGCTTTCTTT
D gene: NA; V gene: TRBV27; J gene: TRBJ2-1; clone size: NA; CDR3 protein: CASSLQRRNEQFF; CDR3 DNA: TGTGCCAGCAGTCTCCAGCGGCGGAATGAGCAGTTCTTC
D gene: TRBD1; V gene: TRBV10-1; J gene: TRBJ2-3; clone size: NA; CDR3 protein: CASQTGQRKADTQYF; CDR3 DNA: TGCGCCTCTCAAACGGGACAGCGAAAGGCAGATACGCAGTATTTT
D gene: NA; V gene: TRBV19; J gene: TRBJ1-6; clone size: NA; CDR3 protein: CASSPRQSSYNSPLHF; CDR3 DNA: TGTGCCAGTAGTCCGCGACAGAGCTCCTATAATTCACCCCTCCACTTT
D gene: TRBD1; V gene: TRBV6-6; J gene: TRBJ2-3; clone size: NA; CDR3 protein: CASSQTGVRTSTDTQYF; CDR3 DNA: TGTGCCAGCAGTCAGACAGGGGTACGCACGAGCACAGATACGCAGTATTTT
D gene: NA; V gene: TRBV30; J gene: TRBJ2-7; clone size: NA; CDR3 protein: CAWMRYNYEQYF; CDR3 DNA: TGTGCCTGGATGAGGTATAACTACGAGCAGTACTTC
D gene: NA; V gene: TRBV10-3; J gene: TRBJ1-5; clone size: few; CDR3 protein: CAIRSTGSGNQPQHF; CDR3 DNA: TGTGCCATCAGATCAACAGGGAGTGGCAATCAGCCCCAGCATTTT
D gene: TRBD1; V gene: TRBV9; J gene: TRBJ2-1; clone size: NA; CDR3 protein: CASSVEGQGFHEQFF; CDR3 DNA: TGTGCCAGCAGCGTAGAGGGACAGGGGTTCCATGAGCAGTTCTTC
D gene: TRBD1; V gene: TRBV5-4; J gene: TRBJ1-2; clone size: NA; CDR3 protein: CASSFTFGGGNLANYGYTF; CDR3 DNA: TGTGCCAGCAGCTTTACCTTCGGAGGGGGCAACCTAGCTAACTATGGCTACACCTTC
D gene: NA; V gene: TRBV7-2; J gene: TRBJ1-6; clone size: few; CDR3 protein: CASSLLLSYNSPLHF; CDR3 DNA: TGTGCCAGCAGCTTATTGTTGAGTTATAATTCACCCCTCCACTTT
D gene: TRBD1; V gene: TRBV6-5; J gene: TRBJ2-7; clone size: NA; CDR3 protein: CASKGNVGQGYEQYF; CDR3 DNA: TGTGCCAGCAAGGGGAATGTGGGACAGGGCTACGAGCAGTACTTC
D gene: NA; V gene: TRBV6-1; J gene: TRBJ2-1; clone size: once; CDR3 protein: CASSEGAGGYNEQFF; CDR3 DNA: TGTGCCAGCAGTGAGGGGGCTGGCGGCTACAATGAGCAGTTCTTC
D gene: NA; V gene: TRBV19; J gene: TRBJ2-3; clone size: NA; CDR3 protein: CASSPPGGARDTQYF; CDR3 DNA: TGTGCCAGTAGCCCTCCGGGGGGCGCGAGGGATACGCAGTATTTT
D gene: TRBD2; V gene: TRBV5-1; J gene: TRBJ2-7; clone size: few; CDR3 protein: CASSLAGGGAKEQYF; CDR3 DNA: TGCGCCAGCAGCTTGGCGGGCGGGGGGGCGAAGGAGCAGTACTTC
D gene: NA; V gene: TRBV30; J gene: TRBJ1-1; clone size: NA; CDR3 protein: CAWSVQGNTEAFF; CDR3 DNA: TGTGCCTGGAGTGTACAGGGGAACACTGAAGCTTTCTTT
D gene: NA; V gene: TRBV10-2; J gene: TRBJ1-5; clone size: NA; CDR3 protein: CASSGIPGGGTNQPQHF; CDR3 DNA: TGCGCCAGCAGTGGGATACCAGGTGGTGGAACCAATCAGCCCCAGCATTTT
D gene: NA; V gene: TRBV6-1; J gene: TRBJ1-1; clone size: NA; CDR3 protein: CASSDEQGIGDTEAFF; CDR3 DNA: TGTGCCAGCAGTGACGAACAGGGAATAGGTGACACTGAAGCTTTCTTT
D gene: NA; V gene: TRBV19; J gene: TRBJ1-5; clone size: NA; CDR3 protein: CASSKQGAWNQPQHF; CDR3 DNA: TGTGCCAGTAGCAAACAGGGTGCTTGGAATCAGCCCCAGCATTTT
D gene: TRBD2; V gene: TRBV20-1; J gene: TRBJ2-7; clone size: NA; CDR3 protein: CSASFTSGGASYEQYF; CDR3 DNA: TGCAGTGCTAGTTTCACTAGCGGGGGGGCCTCCTACGAGCAGTACTTC
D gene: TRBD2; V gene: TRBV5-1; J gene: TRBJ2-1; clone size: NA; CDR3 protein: CASSQAGGHNEQFF; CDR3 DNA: TGCGCCAGTTCCCAAGCGGGGGGGCACAATGAGCAGTTCTTC
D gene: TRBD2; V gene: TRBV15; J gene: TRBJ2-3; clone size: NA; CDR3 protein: CATSGHLAGSDTQYF; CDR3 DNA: TGTGCCACCAGCGGACATCTAGCGGGGTCAGATACGCAGTATTTT
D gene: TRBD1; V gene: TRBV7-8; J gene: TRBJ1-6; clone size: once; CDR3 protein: CASTPATQGAHSPLHF; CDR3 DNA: TGTGCCAGCACCCCCGCTACGCAGGGGGCACATTCACCCCTCCACTTT
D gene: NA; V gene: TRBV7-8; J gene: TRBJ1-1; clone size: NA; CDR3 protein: CASSFKSGPGGMNTEAFF; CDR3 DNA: TGTGCCAGCAGCTTCAAGTCGGGCCCCGGCGGGATGAACACTGAAGCTTTCTTT
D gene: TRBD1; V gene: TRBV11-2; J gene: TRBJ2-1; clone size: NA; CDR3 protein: CASSALTGVSYNEQFF; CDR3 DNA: TGTGCCAGCAGCGCCCTGACAGGGGTCTCCTACAATGAGCAGTTCTTC